This T cell receptor (beta chain) was sequenced for a study of cytomegalovirus exposure and HLA in healthy donors. Study as a whole: Membership in the Caucasian-associated ancestry cluster was found for 65% to 85% of 350 to 450 genotyped donors.

Study-level points and caveats: In a later analysis, most CMV-associated TCR beta chains appeared HLA-restricted. A further, later analysis showed that HLA-associated TCR beta chains (compared with equally common others) were more clonally expanded.

Vbeta (60) and Jbeta (13) primers were used in the PCR. Repertoires were generated with immunoSEQ multiplex PCR, while TCRdb's copy carries only in-frame clones and drops some. The table shows over 100,000 clones, with roughly 69% occurring only once. This clone was seen a handful of times. Antigen specificity is unknown. This clonotype was sampled from a woman aged 70 to 79 in good health and CMV-seropositive. Sequencing was done on a sample of PBMCs.

CDR3 amino acids: CASSLVAGGLPSSYNEQFF. The CDR3 DNA sequence: TGTGCCAGCAGCTTAGTTGCGGGGGGGCTCCCGAGCTCCTACAATGAGCAGTTCTTC. This rearrangement joins TRBV11-2 to TRBJ2-1; 9 nucleotides line up with TRBD2. This CDR3 has 19 amino acids. Unmatched junction bases numbered 10, after V lost 1 base and J lost 0 bases. Germline V CDR1 and CDR2: SGHAT, FQNNGV.